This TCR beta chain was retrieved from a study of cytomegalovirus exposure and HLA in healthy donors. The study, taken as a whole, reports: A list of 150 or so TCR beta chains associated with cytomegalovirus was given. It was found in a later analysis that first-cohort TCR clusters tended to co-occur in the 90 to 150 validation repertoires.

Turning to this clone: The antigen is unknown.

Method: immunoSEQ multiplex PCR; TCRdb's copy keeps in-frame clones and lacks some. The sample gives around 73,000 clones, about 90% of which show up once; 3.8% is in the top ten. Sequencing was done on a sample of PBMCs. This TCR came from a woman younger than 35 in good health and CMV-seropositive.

The chain's CDR3 is CASRGPGQGKETQYF. Written as DNA, the CDR3 is TGTGCCAGCAGGGGACCGGGACAGGGTAAAGAGACCCAGTACTTC. The V gene is TRBV2, the J gene TRBJ2-5; 9 bases line up with TRBD1. The germline V gene encodes CDR1 SNHLY and CDR2 FYNNEI. V lost 6 bases to trimming and J lost 3 bases; unmatched junction nucleotides: 8. CDR3 length equals 15 residues.